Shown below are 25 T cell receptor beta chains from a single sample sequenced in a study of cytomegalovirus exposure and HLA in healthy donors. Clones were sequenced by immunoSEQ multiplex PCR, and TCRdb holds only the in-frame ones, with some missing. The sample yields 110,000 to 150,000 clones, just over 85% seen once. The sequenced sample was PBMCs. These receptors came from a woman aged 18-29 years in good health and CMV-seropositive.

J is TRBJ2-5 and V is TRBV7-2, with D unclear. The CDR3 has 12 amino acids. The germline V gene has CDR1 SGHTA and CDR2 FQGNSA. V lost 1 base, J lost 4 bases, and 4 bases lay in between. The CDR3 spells CASSLVRETQYF. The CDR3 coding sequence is TGTGCCAGCAGCTTAGTCCGAGAGACCCAGTACTTC. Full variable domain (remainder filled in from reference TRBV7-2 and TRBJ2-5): GAGVSQSPSNKVTEKGKDVELRCDPISGHTALYWYRQSLGQGLEFLIYFQGNSAPDKSGLPSDRFSAERTGGSVSTLTIQRTQQEDSAVYLCASSLVRETQYFGPGTRLLVL.

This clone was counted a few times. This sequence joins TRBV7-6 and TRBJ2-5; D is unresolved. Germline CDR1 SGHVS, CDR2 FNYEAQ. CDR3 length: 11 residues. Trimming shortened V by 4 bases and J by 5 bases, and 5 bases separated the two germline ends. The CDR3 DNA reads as TGTGCCAGCAGCTCCCGGGAGACCCAGTACTTC. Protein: CASSSRETQYF.

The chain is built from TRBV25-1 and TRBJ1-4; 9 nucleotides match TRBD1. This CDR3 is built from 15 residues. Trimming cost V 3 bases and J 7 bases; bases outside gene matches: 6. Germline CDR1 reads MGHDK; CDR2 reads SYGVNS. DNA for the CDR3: TGTGCCAGCAGTGATTCCGGGACAGGGCTTGAAAAACTGTTTTTT. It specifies CASSDSGTGLEKLFF.

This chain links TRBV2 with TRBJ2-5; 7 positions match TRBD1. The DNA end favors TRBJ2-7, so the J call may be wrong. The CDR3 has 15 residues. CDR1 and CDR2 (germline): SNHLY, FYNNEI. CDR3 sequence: CASRVTGESEYEQYF. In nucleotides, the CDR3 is TGTGCCAGCAGGGTCACAGGGGAAAGCGAATACGAGCAGTACTTC.

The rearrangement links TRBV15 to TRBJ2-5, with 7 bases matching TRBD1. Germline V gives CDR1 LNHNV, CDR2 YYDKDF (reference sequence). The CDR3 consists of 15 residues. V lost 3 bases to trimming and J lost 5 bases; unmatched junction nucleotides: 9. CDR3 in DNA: TGTGCCACCAGCAGCCTATCGACAGGGTGGGAGACCCAGTACTTC. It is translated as CATSSLSTGWETQYF.

CDR3 nucleotide sequence: TGTGCCAGCAGTGGACAGGGGGCCTGGGGCACCTTC. Translation: CASSGQGAWGTF. This rearrangement joins TRBV2 to TRBJ1-2, with TRBD1 identical over 10 bases. V shed 4 bases and J 13 bases; nucleotides not matched to a gene: 6. In germline, CDR1 is SNHLY, CDR2 FYNNEI. The CDR3 contains 12 residues.

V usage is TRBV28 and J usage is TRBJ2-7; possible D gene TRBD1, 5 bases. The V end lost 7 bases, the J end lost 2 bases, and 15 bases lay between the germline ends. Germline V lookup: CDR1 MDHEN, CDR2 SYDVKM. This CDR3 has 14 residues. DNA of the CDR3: TGTGCCAGCACCTCTCCCAAGGGGCCCTACGAGCAGTACTTC. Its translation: CASTSPKGPYEQYF.

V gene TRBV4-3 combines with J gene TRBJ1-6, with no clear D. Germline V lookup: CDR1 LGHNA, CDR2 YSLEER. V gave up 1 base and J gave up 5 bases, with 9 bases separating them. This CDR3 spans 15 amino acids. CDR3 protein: CASSQVYSHNSPLHF. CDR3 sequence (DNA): TGCGCCAGCAGCCAAGTCTACAGTCATAATTCACCCCTCCACTTT.

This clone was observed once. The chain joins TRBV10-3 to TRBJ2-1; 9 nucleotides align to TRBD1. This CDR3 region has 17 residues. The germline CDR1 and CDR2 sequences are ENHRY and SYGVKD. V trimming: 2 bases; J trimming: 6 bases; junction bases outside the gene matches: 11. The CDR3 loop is CAISETGGGQGRNEQFF. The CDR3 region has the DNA TGTGCCATCAGTGAGACTGGCGGGGGACAGGGCCGCAATGAGCAGTTCTTC.

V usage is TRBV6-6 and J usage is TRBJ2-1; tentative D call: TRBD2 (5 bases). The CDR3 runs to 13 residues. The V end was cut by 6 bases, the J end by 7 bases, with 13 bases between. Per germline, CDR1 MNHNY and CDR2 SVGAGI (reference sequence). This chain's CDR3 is CASRRRPGNEQFF. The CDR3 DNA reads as TGTGCCAGCAGGAGGAGGCCGGGTAATGAGCAGTTCTTC.

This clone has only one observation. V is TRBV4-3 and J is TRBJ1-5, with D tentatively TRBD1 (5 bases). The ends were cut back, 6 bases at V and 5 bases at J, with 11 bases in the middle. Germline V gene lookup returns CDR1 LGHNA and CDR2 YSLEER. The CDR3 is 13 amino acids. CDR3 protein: CASSVQGDQPQHF. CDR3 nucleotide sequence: TGCGCCAGCAGTGTCCAGGGCGATCAGCCCCAGCATTTT.

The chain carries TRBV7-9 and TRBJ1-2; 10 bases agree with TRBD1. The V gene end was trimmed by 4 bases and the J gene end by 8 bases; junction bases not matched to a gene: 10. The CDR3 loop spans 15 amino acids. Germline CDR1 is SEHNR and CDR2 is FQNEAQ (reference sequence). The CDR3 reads CASSSVDRGHWGYTF. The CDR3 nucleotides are TGTGCCAGCAGCTCCGTTGACAGGGGGCACTGGGGCTACACCTTC.

The CDR3, as DNA: TGTGCCAGCAGCTCCCCCATGGAGGGCTACACCTTC. Amino acid sequence: CASSSPMEGYTF. The chain combines TRBV7-9 with TRBJ1-2; D unclear. The CDR3 contains 12 residues. Trimming pared 4 bases from V and 8 bases from J, leaving 11 bases between. The germline gives CDR1 SEHNR, CDR2 FQNEAQ (reference sequence).

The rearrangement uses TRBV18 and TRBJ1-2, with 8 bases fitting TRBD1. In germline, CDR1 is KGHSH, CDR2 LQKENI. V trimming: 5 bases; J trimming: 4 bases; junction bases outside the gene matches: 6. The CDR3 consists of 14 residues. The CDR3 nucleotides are TGTGCCAGCTCATCAACAGGGGGAGGCTATGGCTACACCTTC. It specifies CASSSTGGGYGYTF.

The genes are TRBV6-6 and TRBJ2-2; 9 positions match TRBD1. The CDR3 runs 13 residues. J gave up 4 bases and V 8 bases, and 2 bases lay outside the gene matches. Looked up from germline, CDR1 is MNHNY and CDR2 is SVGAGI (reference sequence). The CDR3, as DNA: TGTGCCAGCCGACAGGGGGGCACCGGGGAGCTGTTTTTT. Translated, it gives CASRQGGTGELFF.

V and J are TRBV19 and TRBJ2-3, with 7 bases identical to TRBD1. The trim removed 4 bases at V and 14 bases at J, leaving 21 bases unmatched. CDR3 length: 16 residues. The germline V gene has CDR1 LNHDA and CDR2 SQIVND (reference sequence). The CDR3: CASSKAGTDVPLARYF. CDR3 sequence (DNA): TGTGCCAGTAGTAAGGCCGGGACAGACGTACCCTTGGCGAGGTATTTT.

The CDR3 spells CAWSAQGFQGDEQYF. CDR3 DNA: TGTGCCTGGAGTGCCCAGGGATTTCAAGGGGACGAGCAGTACTTC. V usage is TRBV30 and J usage is TRBJ2-7; TRBD1 is a possible D gene (5 bases). The CDR3 contains 15 residues. Per germline, CDR1 GTSNPN and CDR2 SVGIG (reference sequence). The V end lost 1 base, the J end lost 5 bases, and 18 bases lay between the germline ends.

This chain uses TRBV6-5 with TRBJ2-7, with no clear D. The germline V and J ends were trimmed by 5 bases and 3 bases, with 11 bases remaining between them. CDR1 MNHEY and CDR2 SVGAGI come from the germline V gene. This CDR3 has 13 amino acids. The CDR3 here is CASSRQANYEQYF. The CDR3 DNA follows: TGTGCCAGCAGTCGGCAGGCTAACTACGAGCAGTACTTC.

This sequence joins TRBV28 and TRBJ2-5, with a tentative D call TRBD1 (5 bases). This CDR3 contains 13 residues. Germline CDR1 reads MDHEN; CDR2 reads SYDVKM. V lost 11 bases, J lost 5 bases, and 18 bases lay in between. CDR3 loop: CAASRGDVETQYF. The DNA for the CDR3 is TGTGCCGCCAGTAGGGGTGATGTGGAGACCCAGTACTTC.

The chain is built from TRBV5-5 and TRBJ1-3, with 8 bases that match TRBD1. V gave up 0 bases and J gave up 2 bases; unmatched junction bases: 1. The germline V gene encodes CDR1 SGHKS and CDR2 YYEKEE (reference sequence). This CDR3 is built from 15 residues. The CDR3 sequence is CASSLGQGTGNTIYF. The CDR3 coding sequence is TGTGCCAGCAGCTTGGGACAGGGGACTGGAAACACCATATATTTT. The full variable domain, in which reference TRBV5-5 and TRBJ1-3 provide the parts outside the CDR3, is DAGVTQSPTHLIKTRGQQVTLRCSPISGHKSVSWYQQVLGQGPQFIFQYYEKEERGRGNFPDRFSARQFPNYSSELNVNALLLGDSALYLCASSLGQGTGNTIYFGEGSWLTVV.

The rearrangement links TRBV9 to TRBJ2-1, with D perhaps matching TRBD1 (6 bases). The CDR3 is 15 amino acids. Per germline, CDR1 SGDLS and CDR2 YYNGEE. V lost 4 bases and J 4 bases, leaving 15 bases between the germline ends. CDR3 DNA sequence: TGTGCCAGCAGCTCAGTGGGGGCAGGGTACAATGAGCAGTTCTTC. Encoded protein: CASSSVGAGYNEQFF.

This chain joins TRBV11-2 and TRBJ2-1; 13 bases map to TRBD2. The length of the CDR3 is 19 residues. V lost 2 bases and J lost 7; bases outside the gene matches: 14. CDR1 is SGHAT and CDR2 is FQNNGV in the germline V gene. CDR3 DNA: TGTGCCAGCAGCTTAAACCTAGGACTAGCGGGAGAGGTGGGGAATGAGCAGTTCTTC. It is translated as CASSLNLGLAGEVGNEQFF.

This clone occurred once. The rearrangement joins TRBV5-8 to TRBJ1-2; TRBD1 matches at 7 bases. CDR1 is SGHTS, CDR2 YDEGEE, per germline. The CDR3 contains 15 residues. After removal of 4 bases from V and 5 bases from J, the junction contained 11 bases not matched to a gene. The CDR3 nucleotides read TGTGCCAGCAGCCTAGACAGGGTAGGAGGGTATGGCTACACCTTC. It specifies CASSLDRVGGYGYTF.

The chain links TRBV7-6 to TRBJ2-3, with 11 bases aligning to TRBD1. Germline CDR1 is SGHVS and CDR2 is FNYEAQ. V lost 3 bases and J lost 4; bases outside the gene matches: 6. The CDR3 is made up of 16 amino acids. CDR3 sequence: CASSFVGQGVADTQYF. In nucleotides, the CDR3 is TGTGCCAGCAGCTTTGTGGGACAGGGGGTGGCAGATACGCAGTATTTT.

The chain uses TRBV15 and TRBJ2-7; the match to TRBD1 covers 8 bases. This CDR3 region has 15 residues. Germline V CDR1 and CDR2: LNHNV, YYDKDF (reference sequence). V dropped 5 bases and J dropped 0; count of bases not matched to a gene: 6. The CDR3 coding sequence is TGTGCCACCAGCGGGGGGACAGGACTCTCCTACGAGCAGTACTTC. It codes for CATSGGTGLSYEQYF.